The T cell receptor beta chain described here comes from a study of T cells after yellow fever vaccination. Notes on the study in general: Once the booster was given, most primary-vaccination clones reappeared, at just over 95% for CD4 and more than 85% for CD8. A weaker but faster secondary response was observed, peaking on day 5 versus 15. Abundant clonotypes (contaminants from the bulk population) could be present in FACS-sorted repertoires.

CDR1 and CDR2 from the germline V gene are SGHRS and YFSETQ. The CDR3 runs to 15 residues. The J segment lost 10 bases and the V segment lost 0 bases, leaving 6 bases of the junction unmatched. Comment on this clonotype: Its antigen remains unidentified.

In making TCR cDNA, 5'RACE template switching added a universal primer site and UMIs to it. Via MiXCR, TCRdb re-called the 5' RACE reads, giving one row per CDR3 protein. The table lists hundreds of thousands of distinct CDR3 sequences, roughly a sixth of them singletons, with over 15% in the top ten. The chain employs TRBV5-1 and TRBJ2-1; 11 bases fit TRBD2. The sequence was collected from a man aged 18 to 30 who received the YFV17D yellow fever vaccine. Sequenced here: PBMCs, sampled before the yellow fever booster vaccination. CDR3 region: CASSLELAGEGEQFF. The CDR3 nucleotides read TGCGCCAGCAGCTTGGAACTAGCGGGGGAGGGGGAGCAGTTCTTC.